This is a list of T cell receptor beta chains from one sample in a study of blood T cell repertoires in COVID-19. The data were produced by immunoSEQ multiplex PCR, yet TCRdb's version contains in-frame clones alone and is incomplete. The table includes about 15,000 clones, about 80% detected once. Sequenced input: peripheral blood. The receptor set was obtained from a man between 65 and 85 years old with active or convalescent COVID-19. Each CDR3 is given without its conserved first and last residue. Fields, in order: V gene, J gene, CDR3 protein.

v_call: TRBV18; j_call: TRBJ1-1; cdr3_aa: ASSPHPIASTEAF
v_call: TRBV3-1/TRBV3-2; j_call: TRBJ1-5; cdr3_aa: ASSQASNQPQH
v_call: TRBV11-2; j_call: TRBJ2-1; cdr3_aa: ASSRGAGVEQF
v_call: TRBV4-3; j_call: TRBJ1-6; cdr3_aa: ASSQEGARFSPLH
v_call: TRBV12-3/TRBV12-4; j_call: TRBJ2-1; cdr3_aa: ASVVGGADEQF
v_call: TRBV29-1; j_call: TRBJ1-1; cdr3_aa: SVDGVGTEAF
v_call: TRBV7-2; j_call: TRBJ1-4; cdr3_aa: ASSFAGNEKLF
v_call: TRBV5-4; j_call: TRBJ1-2; cdr3_aa: ASRGDRVDYGYT
v_call: TRBV7-2; j_call: TRBJ2-1; cdr3_aa: ASSLEGTGGYNEQF
v_call: TRBV30; j_call: TRBJ1-3; cdr3_aa: AWKSSGNTIY
v_call: TRBV6-5; j_call: TRBJ2-1; cdr3_aa: ASSHGSGGHEQF